A selection of T cell receptor beta chains follows, all from one sample in a study of CD8+CD57+ T cells in acquired aplastic anemia. TCRdb itself ran the reads through MiXCR, one entry per CDR3 protein. The sample holds roughly 170,000 distinct CDR3 sequences, about 44% seen once. The sequencing sample was made of sorted CD4+, CD8+, or CD8+CD57+ T cells (not recorded which) from PBMCs. The source of these receptors is a human donor with aplastic anemia. CDR3s include the opening cysteine and the closing phenylalanine or tryptophan. The D gene is left open where the match is weak. Rows give clone size only sometimes, using once, few, many, or a class for an expanded clone.

clone_size	d_call	j_call	v_call	cdr3_length	cdr3_nt	cdr3_aa
.	.	TRBJ2-7	TRBV4-2	14	TGTGCCAGCAGCCAACCACAGGTGGGCGACGAGCAGTACTTC	CASSQPQVGDEQYF
.	.	TRBJ2-1	TRBV2	9	TGTGCCAGCATCCATGAGCAGTTCTTC	CASIHEQFF
.	.	TRBJ1-1	TRBV7-3	15	TGTGCCAGCATAGAAGTGAACACCGGGGATGTTGAAGCTTTCTTT	CASIEVNTGDVEAFF
many	.	TRBJ2-3	TRBV9	15	TGTGCCAGCAGCCCGACCGGGCTTTGGGACGATACGCAGTATTTT	CASSPTGLWDDTQYF
.	.	TRBJ1-6	TRBV10-3	13	TGTGCCATCAGTCGGACGGATAATTCACCCCTCCACTTT	CAISRTDNSPLHF
.	.	TRBJ2-5	TRBV20-1	13	TGCAGTGTCAAACAGGGTTACGAAGAGACCCAGTACTTC	CSVKQGYEETQYF
.	.	TRBJ1-6	TRBV10-3	14	TGTGCCATCAGTGAGGGCGGTCCTAATTCACCCCTCCACTTT	CAISEGGPNSPLHF
.	.	TRBJ2-5	TRBV7-6	14	TGTGCCAGCAGCTTACGGGCTAGCGAAGAGACCCAGTACTTC	CASSLRASEETQYF
once	.	TRBJ2-1	TRBV15	16	TGTGCCACCAGCAGAGAGACCGTCGGCTCCTACAATGAGCAGTTCTTC	CATSRETVGSYNEQFF
.	.	TRBJ1-4	TRBV25-1	16	TGTGCCAGCAGTGCTAGAGGAGGGATTGTCTCGGAAAAACTGTTTTTT	CASSARGGIVSEKLFF